The rows below give T cell receptor beta chains drawn from one sample of a study of shared clonotypes between healthy human individuals. Assay: immunoSEQ multiplex PCR; the TCRdb copy retains only in-frame clones and omits some. The data show approximately 2,000,000 clones, just under 95% seen once. Material for sequencing was naive CD8+ T cells from PBMCs. These receptor sequences come from a man between 18 and 29 years old in good health. Some clones in this sample may be carry-over from other donors' samples. Both conserved end residues are part of each CDR3. The order of the fields is J gene, D gene, clone size, V gene, CDR3 protein, CDR3 DNA. The D gene is left open where the match is weak. Only some rows state a clone size, as once, few, many or a class for expanded clones.

TRBJ2-5	TRBD2	NA	TRBV7-6	CASSFLSGRYQETQYF	TGTGCCAGCAGCTTTCTCAGCGGGAGGTACCAAGAGACCCAGTACTTC
TRBJ2-2	TRBD1	NA	TRBV18	CASSPTSGGAGELFF	TGTGCCAGCTCACCGACGTCAGGGGGTGCCGGGGAGCTGTTTTTT
TRBJ2-3	TRBD2	NA	TRBV11-2	CASSSRTSGRISQADTQYF	TGTGCCAGCAGCTCCCGGACTAGCGGGAGGATATCGCAGGCAGATACGCAGTATTTT
TRBJ2-3	NA	NA	TRBV2	CASSPPTVDTVLNTQYF	TGTGCCAGCAGTCCTCCGACAGTGGATACGGTATTAAATACGCAGTATTTT
TRBJ1-2	NA	NA	TRBV14	CASSLTRGGGFGYTF	TGTGCCAGCAGCCTGACGAGGGGCGGGGGCTTTGGCTACACCTTC
TRBJ1-1	NA	once	TRBV9	CASSVVGGSGTEAFF	TGTGCCAGCAGCGTAGTTGGGGGATCGGGCACTGAAGCTTTCTTT
TRBJ1-6	TRBD1	NA	TRBV2	CASPGQDNSPLHF	TGTGCCAGCCCGGGACAGGATAATTCACCCCTCCACTTT
TRBJ1-1	NA	NA	TRBV5-1	CASSMLGTEAFF	TGCGCCAGCAGCATGTTGGGCACTGAAGCTTTCTTT
TRBJ1-1	NA	NA	TRBV29-1	CSVDRPMNTEAFF	TGCAGCGTCGACAGACCCATGAACACTGAAGCTTTCTTT
TRBJ2-1	TRBD2	NA	TRBV7-6	CASSLGSSGTYNEQFF	TGTGCCAGCAGCTTAGGGTCTAGCGGAACCTACAATGAGCAGTTCTTC
TRBJ2-7	NA	NA	TRBV9	CASSVGDQRWEQYF	TGTGCCAGCAGCGTAGGGGACCAAAGGTGGGAGCAGTACTTC
TRBJ2-5	TRBD2	NA	TRBV4-2	CASSQVLAEQETQYF	TGTGCCAGCAGCCAAGTCCTAGCGGAACAAGAGACCCAGTACTTC
TRBJ2-7	TRBD1	few	TRBV7-6	CASSLGTGVYEQYF	TGTGCCAGCAGCTTAGGGACAGGGGTCTACGAGCAGTACTTC
TRBJ2-7	NA	NA	TRBV27	CASSRTIYYEQYF	TGTGCCAGCAGTAGGACTATCTATTACGAGCAGTACTTC
TRBJ2-3	TRBD2	NA	TRBV7-7	CASGTMREARTDTQYF	TGTGCCAGCGGCACTATGCGGGAGGCGCGCACAGATACGCAGTATTTT
TRBJ2-5	NA	NA	TRBV28	CASSPSRGRETQYF	TGTGCCAGCAGTCCGTCCCGGGGGAGAGAGACCCAGTACTTC
TRBJ2-7	NA	NA	TRBV25-1	CASRDYEQYF	TGTGCCAGCAGAGACTACGAGCAGTACTTC
TRBJ1-1	TRBD1	NA	TRBV14	CASSQVQGAGTEAFF	TGTGCCAGCAGCCAAGTTCAGGGGGCGGGCACTGAAGCTTTCTTT
TRBJ2-7	NA	NA	TRBV5-1	CASSLAAGLHEQYF	TGCGCCAGCAGCTTGGCCGCCGGGTTACACGAGCAGTACTTC
TRBJ2-3	TRBD2	NA	TRBV2	CASSRLAGGRTDTQYF	TGTGCCAGCAGTAGACTAGCGGGAGGCCGCACAGATACGCAGTATTTT
TRBJ1-2	NA	NA	TRBV4-1	CASSLGGDYGYTF	TGCGCCAGCAGCCTGGGGGGAGACTATGGCTACACCTTC
TRBJ2-2	NA	NA	TRBV9	CASSENRARYTGELFF	TGTGCCAGCAGCGAGAACAGAGCCAGATACACCGGGGAGCTGTTTTTT
TRBJ2-1	NA	NA	TRBV7-8	CASSLSSGRGYEQFF	TGTGCCAGCAGCTTAAGTAGCGGAAGAGGGTATGAGCAGTTCTTC
TRBJ2-5	TRBD2	NA	TRBV28	CASSRTSGRDTMSETQYF	TGTGCCAGCAGTCGGACTAGCGGGAGGGACACCATGTCAGAGACCCAGTACTTC
TRBJ2-1	TRBD1	once	TRBV10-3	CAITTDRASSYNEQFF	TGTGCCATCACCACGGACAGGGCCAGCTCCTACAATGAGCAGTTCTTC